Each of the 13 T cell receptor beta chains below was sequenced from the same sample in a study of blood T cell repertoires in COVID-19. Clones were read by immunoSEQ multiplex PCR, and TCRdb kept only the in-frame ones, dropping some. The table lists over 250,000 clones, roughly 86% of them singletons. The sample comprised PBMCs or T cells enriched from blood (not recorded which). The receptors shown here come from a woman aged 25-40 years who had recovered from COVID-19.

The V and J genes are TRBV6-1 and TRBJ2-5, with D possibly matching TRBD2 (5 bases). Germline CDR1 reads MNHNS; CDR2 reads SASEGT. Trimming shortened V by 2 bases and J by 5 bases, and 18 bases separated the two germline ends. CDR3 length: 16 residues. The CDR3 DNA reads as TGTGCCAGCAGTGAAAGCAGGACTTCGTTGTTTGAGACCCAGTACTTC. Its protein is CASSESRTSLFETQYF.

V gene TRBV3-1 (or the pseudogene TRBV3-2) combines with J gene TRBJ2-1, with a tentative D call TRBD2 (5 bases). V was trimmed by 0 bases and J by 0 bases, leaving 18 bases between them. CDR1 LGHDT and CDR2 YNNKEL come from the germline V gene (reference sequence). The CDR3 consists of 19 residues. The CDR3: CASSQDRSSGLISYNEQFF. The CDR3 bases are TGTGCCAGCAGCCAAGATAGGTCCAGCGGTCTTATCTCCTACAATGAGCAGTTCTTC.

This rearrangement joins TRBV7-6 to TRBJ2-1; possible D gene TRBD1, 5 bases. V shed 4 bases and J shed 3 bases, with 13 bases lying between them. The CDR3 has 15 residues. Germline loops: CDR1 SGHVS, CDR2 FNYEAQ. The CDR3 protein is CASSSPTAFYNEQFF. DNA of the CDR3: TGTGCCAGCAGCTCGCCGACAGCGTTCTACAATGAGCAGTTCTTC. The full variable domain, completed using reference TRBV7-6 and TRBJ2-1, is GAGVSQSPRYKVTKRGQDVALRCDPISGHVSLYWYRQALGQGPEFLTYFNYEAQQDKSGLPNDRFSAERPEGSISTLTIQRTEQRDSAMYRCASSSPTAFYNEQFFGPGTRLTVL.

V and J are TRBV7-8 and TRBJ2-3; D unclear. Germline CDR1 is SGHVS and CDR2 is FQNEAQ. V lost 2 bases to trimming and J lost 3 bases, with 15 bases between them. This CDR3 has 16 amino acids. The CDR3 sequence: CASSLTLAFVTDTQYF. The CDR3 DNA is TGTGCCAGCAGCTTAACGTTGGCATTTGTTACAGATACGCAGTATTTT. Supplemented by reference TRBV7-8 and TRBJ2-3, the full variable domain reads GAGVSQSPRYKVAKRGQDVALRCDPISGHVSLFWYQQALGQGPEFLTYFQNEAQLDKSGLPSDRFFAERPEGSVSTLKIQRTQQEDSAVYLCASSLTLAFVTDTQYFGPGTRLTVL.

The genes are TRBV4-1 and TRBJ2-7; 8 nucleotides agree with TRBD2. After removal of 3 bases from V and 4 bases from J, the junction contained 5 bases not matched to a gene. CDR1 is MGHRA, CDR2 YSYEKL, per germline. The CDR3 is made up of 14 amino acids. CDR3 amino acids: CASSHPGTRYEQYF. CDR3 DNA sequence: TGCGCCAGCAGCCACCCCGGGACTAGGTACGAGCAGTACTTC.

The chain couples TRBV6-1 to TRBJ2-4, with D hard to call. Trimming shortened V by 1 base and J by 1 base, and 8 bases separated the two germline ends. The CDR3 length is 15 residues. CDR1 and CDR2 (germline): MNHNS, SASEGT. The CDR3: CASSEGQRAKNIQYF. The CDR3 nucleotides are TGTGCCAGCAGTGAAGGACAAAGGGCCAAAAACATTCAGTACTTC.

This clone has just one count. The gene calls are TRBV19 and TRBJ1-2; D uncertain. Per the germline V gene, CDR1 is LNHDA and CDR2 is SQIVND (reference sequence). The CDR3 is made up of 15 amino acids. Trimming removed 2 bases at V and 7 bases at J, with 17 bases between. Written as DNA, the CDR3 is TGTGCCAGTAGTATACCGACACGGAGGTCGGGTGGCTACACCTTC. Residues: CASSIPTRRSGGYTF.

This clone was seen only once. This chain joins TRBV29-1 and TRBJ1-2; the D is unclear. CDR1 is SQVTM and CDR2 is ANQGSEA in the germline V gene. Trimming removed 5 bases from V and 1 base from J, with 5 bases in between. This CDR3 region has 11 residues. The CDR3 coding sequence is TGCAGCGTTCAGGATAACTATGGCTACACCTTC. This translates into CSVQDNYGYTF.

V gene TRBV28 combines with J gene TRBJ1-2, with 7 bases lining up with TRBD1. Germline CDR1 is MDHEN and CDR2 is SYDVKM. CDR3 size: 13 residues. Losses at the gene ends were 2 bases for V and 8 bases for J; bases not matched to a gene: 5. CDR3 nucleotide sequence: TGTGCCAGCAGTTTAGCACAGGGGAGAGGCTACACCTTC. Its translation: CASSLAQGRGYTF.

V gene TRBV4-1 combines with J gene TRBJ2-2; D unresolved. The CDR3 covers 12 residues. CDR1 is MGHRA and CDR2 is YSYEKL in the germline V gene. The V gene lost 3 bases and the J gene lost 8 bases, with 7 bases spanning the gap. CDR3 residues: CASSHPRGELFF. The CDR3 DNA reads as TGCGCCAGCAGCCACCCCAGGGGGGAGCTGTTTTTT.

This chain uses TRBV7-6 with TRBJ1-2, with a tentative D call TRBD1 (6 bases). The V end was cut by 8 bases, the J end by 3 bases, with 13 bases between. This CDR3 has 13 residues. The germline CDR1 and CDR2 sequences are SGHVS and FNYEAQ. CDR3 residues: CASAGGADYGYTF. The CDR3 nucleotides are TGTGCCAGCGCTGGGGGGGCAGACTATGGCTACACCTTC. The full variable domain, its missing parts supplied by reference TRBV7-6 and TRBJ1-2, is GAGVSQSPRYKVTKRGQDVALRCDPISGHVSLYWYRQALGQGPEFLTYFNYEAQQDKSGLPNDRFSAERPEGSISTLTIQRTEQRDSAMYRCASAGGADYGYTFGSGTRLTVV.

This clone was seen a single time. V is TRBV15 and J is TRBJ2-3; tentative D call: TRBD2 (7 bases). This CDR3 region has 17 residues. The ends were cut back, 3 bases at V and 2 bases at J, with 18 bases in the middle. Germline values: CDR1 LNHNV, CDR2 YYDKDF (reference sequence). The CDR3 loop is CATSSPTAGAHTDTQYF. The CDR3 nucleotides read TGTGCCACCAGCAGCCCCACGGCGGGGGCTCACACAGATACGCAGTATTTT.

A note on this clone: This sample includes further DNA sequences coding for the same CDR3. The chain links TRBV9 to TRBJ2-1; 7 bases align to TRBD2. The CDR3 has 15 amino acids. After removal of 0 bases from V and 4 bases from J, the junction contained 4 bases not matched to a gene. Per germline, CDR1 SGDLS and CDR2 YYNGEE. This chain's CDR3 is CASSVGLAAYNEQFF. CDR3 coding DNA: TGTGCCAGCAGCGTAGGGCTAGCGGCATACAATGAGCAGTTCTTC.